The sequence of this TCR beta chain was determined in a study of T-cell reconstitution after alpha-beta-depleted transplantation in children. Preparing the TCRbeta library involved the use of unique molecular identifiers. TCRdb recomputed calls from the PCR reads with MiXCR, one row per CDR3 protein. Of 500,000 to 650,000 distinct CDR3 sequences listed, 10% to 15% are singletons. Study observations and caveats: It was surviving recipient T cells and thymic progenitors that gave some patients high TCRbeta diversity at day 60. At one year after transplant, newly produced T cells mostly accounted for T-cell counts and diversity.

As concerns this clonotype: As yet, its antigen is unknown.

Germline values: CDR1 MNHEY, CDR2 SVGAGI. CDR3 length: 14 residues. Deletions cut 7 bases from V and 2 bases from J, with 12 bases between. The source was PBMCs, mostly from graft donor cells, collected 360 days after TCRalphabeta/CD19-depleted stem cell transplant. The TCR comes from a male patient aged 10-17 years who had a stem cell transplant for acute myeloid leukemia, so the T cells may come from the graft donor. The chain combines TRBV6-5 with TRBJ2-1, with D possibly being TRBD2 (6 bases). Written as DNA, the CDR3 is TGTGCCAGCACTTCGGGGAGGACCTACAATGAGCAGTTCTTC. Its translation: CASTSGRTYNEQFF.